This T cell receptor (beta chain) emerged from a study of T cell repertoires in cytomegalovirus infection. Study details: From public TCR beta signatures came an indication of both CMV infection and matching HLA type. Study-wide results and limits: HLA-C-restricted CMV clonotypes gave the most frequent clonotype in two of eight donors.

TCRdb fed the reads into MiXCR, producing one record per CDR3 protein. The sample yields about 300,000 distinct CDR3 sequences, roughly 9.3% seen once. Trimming removed 1 base at V and 6 bases at J, with 9 bases between. The CDR3 is made up of 12 amino acids. In germline, CDR1 is SQVTM, CDR2 ANQGSEA. This clonotype was counted between two and nine times. Its antigen is currently unknown. The rearrangement joins TRBV29-1 to TRBJ1-2, with D tentatively TRBD1 (5 bases). The origin of this receptor is a human donor in good health (CMV status not recorded). Some clones in this sample may be carry-over from other donors' samples. The sample consisted of PBMCs. The CDR3 here is CSVEAGRNGYTF. CDR3 DNA: TGCAGCGTTGAAGCGGGGCGGAATGGCTACACCTTC.